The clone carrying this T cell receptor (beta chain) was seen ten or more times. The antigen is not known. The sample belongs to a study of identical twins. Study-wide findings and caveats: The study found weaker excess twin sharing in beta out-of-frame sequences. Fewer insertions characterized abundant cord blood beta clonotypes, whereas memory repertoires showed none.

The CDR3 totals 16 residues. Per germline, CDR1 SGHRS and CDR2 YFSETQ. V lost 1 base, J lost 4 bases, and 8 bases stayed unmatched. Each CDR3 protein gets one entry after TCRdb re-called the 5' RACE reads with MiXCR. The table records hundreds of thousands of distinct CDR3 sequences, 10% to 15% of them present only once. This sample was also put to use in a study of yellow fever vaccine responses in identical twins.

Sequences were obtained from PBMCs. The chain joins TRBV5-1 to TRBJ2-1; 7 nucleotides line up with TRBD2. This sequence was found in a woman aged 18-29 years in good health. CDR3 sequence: CASSLREGIPYNEQFF. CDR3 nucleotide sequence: TGCGCCAGCAGCTTGAGGGAGGGGATCCCTTACAATGAGCAGTTCTTC.